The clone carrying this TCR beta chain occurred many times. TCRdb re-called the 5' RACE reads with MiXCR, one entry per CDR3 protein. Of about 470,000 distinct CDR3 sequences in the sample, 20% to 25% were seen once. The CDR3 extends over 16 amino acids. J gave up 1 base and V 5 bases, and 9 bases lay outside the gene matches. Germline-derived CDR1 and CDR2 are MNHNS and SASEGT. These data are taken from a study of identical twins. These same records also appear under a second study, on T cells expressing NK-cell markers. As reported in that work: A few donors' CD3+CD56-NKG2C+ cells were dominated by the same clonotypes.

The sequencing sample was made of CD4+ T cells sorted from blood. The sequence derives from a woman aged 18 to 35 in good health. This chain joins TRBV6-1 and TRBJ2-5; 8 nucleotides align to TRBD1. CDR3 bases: TGTGCCAGCAGTCTGTCTACAGGGGGAGGCCAAGAGACCCAGTACTTC. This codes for CASSLSTGGGQETQYF.